A few counts support the clone carrying this T cell receptor beta chain. The antigen is not known. In building TCR beta libraries, iRepertoire HTBI primers were used together with Arm-PCR of CDR3 regions. TCRdb processed the multiplex PCR reads anew with MiXCR; each CDR3 protein has one entry. The table records about 300,000 distinct CDR3 sequences, around 23% of them present only once. The data stem from a study of regulatory T cells in long-lasting Graves disease. The study's findings and limits: Newly diagnosed patients had higher TCR diversity than persistent Graves' patients did.

Sample time point: persistent/refractory GD, antithyroid drugs over 5 years with positive TRAb. Isolated PBMC RNA provided the starting material for the TCR library. Graves' disease diagnosis was established per American Thyroid Association guidelines. Specimen: peripheral blood mononuclear cells (PBMCs), collected when the disease was refractory, from a patient treated with antithyroid drugs. The source of this sequence is a female donor with Graves disease.

CDR3 coding DNA: TGTGCCAGCAGCCAAGTTTCTGGACAGGGGCCAGGTGGCTACACCTTC. Amino acid sequence: CASSQVSGQGPGGYTF. The rearrangement uses TRBV14 and TRBJ1-2; 9 bases align to TRBD1. This CDR3 has 16 residues. V was pared by 1 base and J by 7 bases, with 10 bases of the junction left unmatched. Germline assignment: CDR1 SGHDN and CDR2 FVKESK.